These 31 T cell receptor beta chains were sequenced from one sample in a study of OX40 agonist ivuxolimab in advanced cancers. Clones were read by immunoSEQ multiplex PCR, and TCRdb kept only the in-frame ones, dropping some. The sample records around 68,000 clones, more than 75% being singletons. The specimen was CD4+ or CD8+ T cells sorted from blood, collected in a trial of the OX40 agonist ivuxolimab. These TCRs come from an adult with an advanced solid tumor such as melanoma, head and neck, liver or kidney cancer.

The chain recombines TRBV5-1 with TRBJ2-7; a possible D gene is TRBD2 (6 bases). V lost 5 bases, J lost 0 bases, and 15 bases lay in between. This CDR3 region has 15 residues. The V gene's germline CDR1 is SGHRS and CDR2 YFSETQ. The CDR3 protein is CASRHPGLGSYEQYF. The CDR3 DNA is TGCGCCAGCAGGCATCCGGGACTGGGCTCCTACGAGCAGTACTTC.

The chain carries TRBV10-3 and TRBJ1-1; D perhaps matches TRBD1 (5 bases). Trimming removed 6 bases at V and 4 bases at J, with 12 bases between. CDR3 size: 13 residues. In germline, CDR1 is ENHRY, CDR2 SYGVKD. The CDR3 protein is CAIRDTDGTEAFF. The CDR3 nucleotides read TGTGCCATCAGGGACACCGATGGCACTGAAGCTTTCTTT.

CDR3 region: CASSHLTAVSSYNEQFF. The CDR3 nucleotides read TGCGCCAGCAGCCACCTAACAGCGGTAAGCTCCTACAATGAGCAGTTCTTC. This chain connects TRBV4-3 to TRBJ2-1; D perhaps matches TRBD2 (5 bases). The CDR3 extends over 17 amino acids. Germline CDR1 is LGHNA and CDR2 is YSLEER. The V end lost 3 bases, the J end lost 0 bases, and 15 bases lay between the germline ends.

This clone is a singleton in its sample. The chain is built from TRBV4-1 and TRBJ2-1; 12 nucleotides match TRBD2. This CDR3 region has 18 residues. V lost 4 bases to trimming and J lost 3 bases; unmatched junction nucleotides: 10. Germline V lookup: CDR1 MGHRA, CDR2 YSYEKL. The CDR3 DNA reads TGCGCCAGCAGCCTACAGCCGACTAGCGGGGGCCTCTACAATGAGCAGTTCTTC. This sequence encodes CASSLQPTSGGLYNEQFF.

This chain joins TRBV9 and TRBJ2-7, with 7 bases identical to TRBD2. V shed 5 bases, J shed 0 bases, and the junction held 11 bases outside the gene matches. The CDR3 totals 16 residues. Germline lookup yields CDR1 SGDLS and CDR2 YYNGEE. CDR3 DNA: TGTGCCAGCAGTGCCGGGATCGGGGGGAGCTCCTACGAGCAGTACTTC. Protein: CASSAGIGGSSYEQYF.

The rearrangement links TRBV5-1 to TRBJ1-4; D is unresolved. The CDR3 sequence is 14 residues long. Per germline, CDR1 SGHRS and CDR2 YFSETQ. V was pared by 0 bases and J by 4 bases, with 7 bases between. CDR3 sequence (DNA): TGCGCCAGCAGCTTGGCCGGCGATAATGAAAAACTGTTTTTT. Protein sequence: CASSLAGDNEKLFF.

This clone has a handful of counts. This chain uses TRBV4-1 with TRBJ1-5, with D hard to call. The V end lost 3 bases, the J end lost 1 base, and 7 bases lay between the germline ends. The germline V gene has CDR1 MGHRA and CDR2 YSYEKL. The CDR3 covers 14 residues. For the CDR3, the DNA is TGCGCCAGCAGCCATTCTCGGAGCAATCAGCCCCAGCATTTT. Amino acid sequence: CASSHSRSNQPQHF.

The chain is built from TRBV5-5 and TRBJ1-2; 7 bases agree with TRBD1. The CDR3 covers 16 residues. Germline V gene data show CDR1 as SGHKS and CDR2 as YYEKEE (reference sequence). J gave up 4 bases and V 5 bases, and 14 bases lay outside the gene matches. The CDR3 DNA reads TGTGCCAGCAGACCGGCTCGACAGGGACAAGGCTATGGCTACACCTTC. It encodes CASRPARQGQGYGYTF.

The chain combines TRBV10-3 with TRBJ2-1, with TRBD2 matching over 9 bases. The germline CDR1 and CDR2 sequences are ENHRY and SYGVKD. This CDR3 has 16 residues. V gave up 4 bases and J gave up 7 bases; unmatched junction bases: 11. DNA for the CDR3: TGTGCCATCAGTGTCAAAGCGGGGGGACCAGGGAATGAGCAGTTCTTC. This codes for CAISVKAGGPGNEQFF.

The rearrangement joins TRBV11-3 to TRBJ2-2; D is unclear. From germline, CDR1 is SGHNT and CDR2 YENEEA. The CDR3 spans 13 residues. Trimming cost V 5 bases and J 5 bases, with 9 bases left between them. The CDR3 sequence: CASSRLLTGELFF. The CDR3 DNA sequence: TGTGCCAGCAGCAGACTGTTAACCGGGGAGCTGTTTTTT.

This clone showed up just once. The genes are TRBV2 and TRBJ1-4; the D gene is possibly TRBD1 (5 bases). V was trimmed by 6 bases and J by 9 bases, leaving 20 bases between them. CDR1 is SNHLY and CDR2 is FYNNEI in the germline V gene. This CDR3 region has 15 residues. The CDR3 coding sequence is TGTGCCAGCAGCTTCTCTCCCGGGGACGGGCAAAAACTGTTTTTT. Translating it yields CASSFSPGDGQKLFF.

The J gene is TRBJ1-3, the V gene TRBV2, with D perhaps matching TRBD1 (6 bases). Germline V gene sequence: CDR1 SNHLY, CDR2 FYNNEI. Trimming removed 3 bases at V and 4 bases at J, with 10 bases between. This CDR3 is 14 amino acids long. CDR3 loop: CASSEGARGNTIYF. The CDR3 DNA reads as TGTGCCAGCAGTGAGGGGGCGCGCGGAAACACCATATATTTT.

The table lists this clone with a count of one. V gene TRBV7-2 combines with J gene TRBJ2-6; TRBD2 might be the D (7 bases). The CDR3 has 19 residues. V lost 4 bases and J 3 bases, leaving 22 bases between the germline ends. CDR1 SGHTA and CDR2 FQGNSA come from the germline V gene. CDR3 in DNA: TGTGCCAGCAGCTGGCCCGGGGGGCCCTTTAAGGGTGGGGCCAACGTCCTGACTTTC. Amino acid sequence: CASSWPGGPFKGGANVLTF.

This clone was observed a few times. CDR3: CASSENYEQYF. CDR3 DNA sequence: TGTGCCAGCAGCGAGAACTACGAGCAGTACTTC. This sequence joins TRBV5-5 and TRBJ2-7; no reliable D call. The V gene's germline CDR1 is SGHKS and CDR2 YYEKEE (reference sequence). The CDR3 sequence is 11 residues long. Trimming removed 4 bases from V and 3 bases from J, with 5 bases in between.

The chain uses TRBV7-3 and TRBJ1-1; D may be TRBD1 (5 bases). V was trimmed by 3 bases and J by 1 base, leaving 9 bases between them. Germline lookup yields CDR1 SGHTA and CDR2 FQGTGA. CDR3 length: 14 amino acids. The CDR3 bases are TGTGCCAGCAGCTTCCGGGGGACGAACACTGAAGCTTTCTTT. Translation: CASSFRGTNTEAFF.

This chain connects TRBV7-2 to TRBJ2-1, with D perhaps matching TRBD2 (7 bases). Looked up from germline, CDR1 is SGHTA and CDR2 is FQGNSA. The CDR3 is made up of 15 amino acids. V was shortened by 6 bases and J by 2 bases, with 14 bases between the two germline ends. The CDR3 sequence is CASRRGAGTYNEQFF. CDR3 nucleotide sequence: TGTGCCAGCAGACGGGGGGCGGGGACCTACAATGAGCAGTTCTTC.

The chain employs TRBV28 and TRBJ2-2; tentative D call: TRBD2 (5 bases). Trimming took off 11 bases at V and 0 bases at J, with 10 bases between the two ends. CDR3 size: 13 residues. Germline CDR1 and CDR2: MDHEN and SYDVKM. The CDR3 reads CACRAANTGELFF. The CDR3 coding sequence is TGTGCCTGCCGAGCGGCGAACACCGGGGAGCTGTTTTTT.

The count of this clone is one. This chain uses TRBV10-3 with TRBJ2-3; the match to TRBD1 covers 12 bases. Germline-derived CDR1 and CDR2 are ENHRY and SYGVKD. The V and J ends lost 6 bases and 2 bases, in that order; junction bases with no gene match: 6. The CDR3 consists of 16 residues. The CDR3 protein is CAISLGTGGHTDTQYF. CDR3 nucleotides: TGTGCCATCAGCTTAGGGACAGGGGGCCACACAGATACGCAGTATTTT.

The V and J genes are TRBV5-1 and TRBJ1-1, with D possibly TRBD1 on 6 matching bases. Looked up from germline, CDR1 is SGHRS and CDR2 is YFSETQ. The CDR3 is made up of 14 amino acids. Trimming stripped 6 bases from V and 4 bases from J, with 16 bases between. CDR3 amino acids: CASTLQGGFTEAFF. The CDR3 DNA sequence: TGCGCCAGCACTCTACAGGGAGGATTCACTGAAGCTTTCTTT.

This sequence joins TRBV6-1 and TRBJ1-3; D remains unclear. Looked up from germline, CDR1 is MNHNS and CDR2 is SASEGT. Trimming took off 2 bases at V and 0 bases at J, with 11 bases between the two ends. The CDR3 runs to 16 residues. The CDR3 is CASSEILGSSGNTIYF. The CDR3 region has the DNA TGTGCCAGCAGTGAAATTTTAGGGAGCTCTGGAAACACCATATATTTT.

The chain uses TRBV7-9 and TRBJ1-2; TRBD1 might be the D (5 bases). Germline CDR1 reads SEHNR; CDR2 reads FQNEAQ (reference sequence). With 1 base removed from V and 3 bases from J, the gap between germline ends came to 9 bases. This CDR3 is built from 14 residues. The CDR3 reads CASSLGQSYYGYTF. CDR3 nucleotides: TGTGCCAGCAGCTTAGGACAGTCTTACTATGGCTACACCTTC.

J is TRBJ2-5 and V is TRBV9; TRBD2 agrees at 9 bases. Germline trimming cut 0 bases from V and 1 base from J; bases unmatched to any gene: 7. This CDR3 comprises 17 residues. Germline-derived CDR1 and CDR2 are SGDLS and YYNGEE. The CDR3 region has the DNA TGTGCCAGCAGCGTAGACCCGCGGGGGGGTGTCCAAGAGACCCAGTACTTC. Its translation is CASSVDPRGGVQETQYF. The full variable domain, in which reference TRBV9 and TRBJ2-5 provide the parts outside the CDR3, is DSGVTQTPKHLITATGQRVTLRCSPRSGDLSVYWYQQSLDQGLQFLIQYYNGEERAKGNILERFSAQQFPDLHSELNLSSLELGDSALYFCASSVDPRGGVQETQYFGPGTRLLVL.

The chain couples TRBV4-3 to TRBJ2-7; the D is unclear. CDR3 length: 13 amino acids. Trimming left V 1 base short and J 7 bases short, with 11 bases between. Germline lookup yields CDR1 LGHNA and CDR2 YSLEER. In DNA, the CDR3 is TGCGCCAGCAGCCAAGTGCGGTCGAGTGAGCAGTACTTC. The encoded protein is CASSQVRSSEQYF.

This chain joins TRBV11-2 and TRBJ2-2; no clear D. The CDR3 has 15 amino acids. V was shortened by 2 bases and J by 1 base, with 8 bases between the two germline ends. CDR1 SGHAT and CDR2 FQNNGV come from the germline V gene. The CDR3 sequence is CASSLIRQNTGELFF. CDR3 sequence (DNA): TGTGCCAGCAGCTTAATCCGCCAGAACACCGGGGAGCTGTTTTTT.

The chain has TRBV7-2 and TRBJ1-1; 7 bases are shared with TRBD1. Germline loops: CDR1 SGHTA, CDR2 FQGNSA. The V segment lost 5 bases and the J segment 0 bases; nucleotides outside the gene matches: 15. The CDR3 is made up of 18 amino acids. Here the CDR3 reads CASSPIRDSLSMNTEAFF. The CDR3 DNA follows: TGTGCCAGCAGCCCAATACGGGACAGCCTTTCCATGAACACTGAAGCTTTCTTT.

The chain carries TRBV10-3 and TRBJ2-5; TRBD1 aligns across 8 bases. The CDR3 has 16 amino acids. The V segment lost 0 bases and the J segment 5 bases; nucleotides outside the gene matches: 8. Germline CDR1 ENHRY, CDR2 SYGVKD. The CDR3 DNA reads TGTGCCATCAGTGAGTCATCAGGGGGCGCCGCCGAGACCCAGTACTTC. It translates to CAISESSGGAAETQYF.

This rearrangement joins TRBV11-2 to TRBJ1-2; D possibly corresponds to TRBD1 (6 bases). Germline values: CDR1 SGHAT, CDR2 FQNNGV. Trimming cost V 0 bases and J 3 bases, with 17 bases left between them. This CDR3 has 17 amino acids. The DNA for the CDR3 is TGTGCCAGCAGCTTAGAGGTGGGGGGGCGCATCGACTATGGCTACACCTTC. Protein product: CASSLEVGGRIDYGYTF.

This chain joins TRBV7-2 and TRBJ1-2; D gene ambiguous. Trimming shortened V by 0 bases and J by 3 bases, and 5 bases separated the two germline ends. The length of the CDR3 is 13 residues. Germline V gives CDR1 SGHTA, CDR2 FQGNSA. In DNA form, the CDR3 reads TGTGCCAGCAGCTTAGCGCAGGACTATGGCTACACCTTC. This sequence encodes CASSLAQDYGYTF.

The genes are TRBV7-9 and TRBJ2-3, with D hard to call. Germline V gene sequence: CDR1 SEHNR, CDR2 FQNEAQ (reference sequence). CDR3 length: 12 amino acids. V was clipped by 5 bases and J by 10 bases, with 13 bases between them. The CDR3 here is CASSASLAAQYF. The CDR3 DNA sequence: TGTGCCAGCAGCGCCAGCCTTGCGGCGCAGTATTTT.

A note on this clone: The same CDR3 arises from other DNA sequences in this sample as well. The chain couples TRBV2 to TRBJ1-1, with D unclear. In germline, CDR1 is SNHLY, CDR2 FYNNEI. This CDR3 is 13 amino acids long. Trimming took off 1 base at V and 0 bases at J, with 3 bases between the two ends. CDR3 coding DNA: TGTGCCAGCAGTGAAGGCCTGAACACTGAAGCTTTCTTT. It yields the protein CASSEGLNTEAFF. Based on the CDR3 plus reference TRBV2 and TRBJ1-1, the full variable domain is EPEVTQTPSHQVTQMGQEVILRCVPISNHLYFYWYRQILGQKVEFLVSFYNNEISEKSEIFDDQFSVERPDGSNFTLKIRSTKLEDSAMYFCASSEGLNTEAFFGQGTRLTVV.

The chain recombines TRBV7-8 with TRBJ1-3; TRBD1 matches 8 bases. The CDR3 is 17 residues long. J was trimmed by 3 bases and V by 1 base; bases with no gene match: 8. CDR1 and CDR2 (germline): SGHVS, FQNEAQ. The CDR3 DNA reads TGTGCCAGCAGCTTAGTAGTGACAGGGGCATTTGGAAACACCATATATTTT. Encoded protein: CASSLVVTGAFGNTIYF.